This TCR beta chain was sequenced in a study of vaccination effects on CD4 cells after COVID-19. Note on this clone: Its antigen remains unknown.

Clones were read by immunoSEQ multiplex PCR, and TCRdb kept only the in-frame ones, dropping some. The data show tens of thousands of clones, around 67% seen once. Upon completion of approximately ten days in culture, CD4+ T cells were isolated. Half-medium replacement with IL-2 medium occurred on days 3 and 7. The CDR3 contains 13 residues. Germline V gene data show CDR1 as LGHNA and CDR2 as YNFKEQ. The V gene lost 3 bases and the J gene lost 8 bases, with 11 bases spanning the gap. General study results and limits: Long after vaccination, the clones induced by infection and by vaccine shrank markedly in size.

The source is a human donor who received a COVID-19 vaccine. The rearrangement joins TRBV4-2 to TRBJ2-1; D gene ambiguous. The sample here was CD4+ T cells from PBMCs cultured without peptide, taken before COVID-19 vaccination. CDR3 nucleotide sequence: TGTGCCAGCAGCCACGTACACGATCATGAGCAGTTCTTC. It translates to CASSHVHDHEQFF.